The 9 T cell receptor beta chains given below trace back to one sample, sequenced in a study of blood T cell repertoires in COVID-19 (dated by TCRdb to 2020 to 2022). The library was prepared using the immunoSEQ multiplex PCR assay. TCRdb re-hosts the immuneACCESS table, in-frame sequences only. Its copies lack some clones; in the studies checked, an unresolved V gene accounts for under half of them, and the cause for the rest is not known. The sample includes under 55,000 clones, with 88% observed a single time. The ten top clones hold 13% to 15% of the sample. The sequencing input was peripheral blood. The origin of the receptors is a human donor in a cohort sampled during active COVID-19.

The V gene is TRBV18, the J gene TRBJ2-2; no clear D gene. Germline-derived CDR1 and CDR2 are KGHSH and LQKENI. This CDR3 is built from 16 residues. V dropped 3 bases and J dropped 0 bases, with 11 bases sitting between them. CDR3: CASSPMTPSNTGELFF. Here the CDR3 DNA reads TGTGCCAGCTCACCCATGACTCCTTCGAACACCGGGGAGCTGTTTTTT.

The gene calls are TRBV5-6 and TRBJ2-6; 9 bases align to TRBD1. Germline V gene sequence: CDR1 SGHDT, CDR2 YYEEEE. CDR3 length equals 19 residues. The trim removed 0 bases at V and 0 bases at J, leaving 7 bases unmatched. The CDR3 sequence is CASSLVTGQGTSGANVLTF. The DNA for the CDR3 is TGTGCCAGCAGCTTGGTAACGGGACAGGGAACCTCTGGGGCCAACGTCCTGACTTTC.

This sequence joins TRBV5-1 and TRBJ2-2, with 8 bases fitting TRBD1. This CDR3 comprises 18 residues. Germline values: CDR1 SGHRS, CDR2 YFSETQ. With V trimmed by 3 bases and J by 2 bases, 12 bases remained unmatched. This CDR3 reads CASSSDITGGPNTGELFF. CDR3 sequence (DNA): TGCGCCAGCAGCTCGGACATAACAGGGGGACCTAACACCGGGGAGCTGTTTTTT. Full variable domain (outside the CDR3, taken from reference TRBV5-1 and TRBJ2-2): KAGVTQTPRYLIKTRGQQVTLSCSPISGHRSVSWYQQTPGQGLQFLFEYFSETQRNKGNFPGRFSGRQFSNSRSEMNVSTLELGDSALYLCASSSDITGGPNTGELFFGEGSRLTVL.

The rearrangement links TRBV6-5 to TRBJ2-1, with 7 bases lining up with TRBD1. The CDR3 has 13 amino acids. Germline-derived CDR1 and CDR2 are MNHEY and SVGAGI. Unmatched junction bases numbered 7, after V lost 5 bases and J lost 9 bases. In DNA form, the CDR3 reads TGTGCCAGCAGTAAAACGACAGGGTCTGAGCAGTTCTTC. It translates to CASSKTTGSEQFF.

This clone was counted a few times. Different DNA sequences within this sample yield the same CDR3. The V and J genes are TRBV12-5 and TRBJ1-5, with D perhaps matching TRBD1 (5 bases). Germline V gene sequence: CDR1 LGHNT, CDR2 FRNRAP. The CDR3 consists of 13 residues. Trimming removed 3 bases from V and 2 bases from J, with 5 bases in between. CDR3 in DNA: TGTGCTAGTGGTTTACAGGGCAATCAGCCCCAGCATTTT. It codes for CASGLQGNQPQHF. The complete variable domain, with remaining parts taken from reference TRBV12-5 and TRBJ1-5, reads DARVTQTPRHKVTEMGQEVTMRCQPILGHNTVFWYRQTMMQGLELLAYFRNRAPLDDSGMPKDRFSAEMPDATLATLKIQPSEPRDSAVYFCASGLQGNQPQHFGDGTRLSIL.

CDR3 protein: CASSLVANYGYTF. Here the CDR3 DNA reads TGTGCCAGCAGCTTGGTAGCTAACTATGGCTACACCTTC. The J gene is TRBJ1-2, the V gene TRBV7-2; D uncertain. The V gene's germline CDR1 is SGHTA and CDR2 FQGNSA. V was pared by 3 bases and J by 0 bases, with 5 bases between. The CDR3 runs 13 residues. The whole variable domain, remainder taken from reference TRBV7-2 and TRBJ1-2, is GAGVSQSPSNKVTEKGKDVELRCDPISGHTALYWYRQSLGQGLEFLIYFQGNSAPDKSGLPSDRFSAERTGGSVSTLTIQRTQQEDSAVYLCASSLVANYGYTFGSGTRLTVV.

V gene TRBV15 combines with J gene TRBJ1-3, with TRBD1 as a possible D gene (5 bases). The CDR3 length is 15 residues. The germline gives CDR1 LNHNV, CDR2 YYDKDF (reference sequence). With 4 bases removed from V and 0 bases from J, the gap between germline ends came to 10 bases. The CDR3 DNA reads as TGTGCCACCAGCAACATTAGGGGCTCTGGAAACACCATATATTTT. Translating it yields CATSNIRGSGNTIYF.

Only a few counts were recorded for this clone. The CDR3: CASSFGLIGDQPQHF. CDR3 nucleotide sequence: TGTGCCAGCAGCTTCGGGCTCATCGGGGATCAGCCCCAGCATTTT. This rearrangement joins TRBV7-8 to TRBJ1-5; D call uncertain. The CDR3 totals 15 residues. V was cut by 3 bases and J by 5 bases, with 14 bases left in between. Germline CDR1 reads SGHVS; CDR2 reads FQNEAQ.

The gene calls are TRBV2 and TRBJ2-1; tentatively, D is TRBD1 (5 bases). This CDR3 is built from 15 residues. Germline V gives CDR1 SNHLY, CDR2 FYNNEI. Trimming pared 1 base from V and 7 bases from J, leaving 14 bases between. This CDR3 is CASSEGQGPRNEQFF. DNA for the CDR3: TGTGCCAGCAGTGAAGGTCAGGGCCCAAGAAATGAGCAGTTCTTC.